One sample yielded the 27 T cell receptor beta chains listed below, sequenced in a study of early T cells in non-severe SARS-CoV-2 infection. TCRdb ran MiXCR on the 5' RACE reads and lists one entry per CDR3 protein. The sample lists approximately 18,000 distinct CDR3 sequences; about 5.5% were seen once. The sample taken for sequencing was whole blood. These receptors were taken from an adult who was a healthcare worker with PCR-confirmed SARS-CoV-2 infection or an uninfected control (not recorded which).

Ten or more counts support this clonotype. V and J are TRBV7-9 and TRBJ2-1, with 10 positions matching TRBD2. Trimming removed 4 bases from V and 3 bases from J; junction bases left unmatched: 3. The germline V gene encodes CDR1 SEHNR and CDR2 FQNEAQ (reference sequence). The CDR3 contains 15 residues. This CDR3 is CASSSSGSGYNEQFF. In nucleotides, the CDR3 is TGTGCCAGCAGCTCTAGCGGGAGCGGCTACAATGAGCAGTTCTTC.

A few counts support this clonotype. The chain couples TRBV29-1 to TRBJ2-5, with a possible D match to TRBD2 (5 bases). Trimming stripped 4 bases from V and 5 bases from J, with 11 bases between. CDR3 size: 12 residues. The germline gives CDR1 SQVTM, CDR2 ANQGSEA. This chain's CDR3 is CSVAPGRETQYF. The DNA for the CDR3 is TGCAGCGTTGCGCCGGGAAGGGAGACCCAGTACTTC. Supplemented by reference TRBV29-1 and TRBJ2-5, the full variable domain reads SAVISQKPSRDICQRGTSLTIQCQVDSQVTMMFWYRQQPGQSLTLIATANQGSEATYESGFVIDKFPISRPNLTFSTLTVSNMSPEDSSIYLCSVAPGRETQYFGPGTRLLVL.

By proportion, this clonotype is medium-sized. This chain links TRBV7-6 with TRBJ1-6; no definite D call. The CDR3 is made up of 15 amino acids. Trimming shortened V by 1 base and J by 9 bases, and 13 bases separated the two germline ends. CDR1 and CDR2 from the germline V gene are SGHVS and FNYEAQ. CDR3 nucleotide sequence: TGTGCCAGCAGCTTAGATAATGAGGGTTCTTCACCCCTCCACTTT. As protein: CASSLDNEGSSPLHF. Variable domain in full (rest from reference TRBV7-6 and TRBJ1-6): GAGVSQSPRYKVTKRGQDVALRCDPISGHVSLYWYRQALGQGPEFLTYFNYEAQQDKSGLPNDRFSAERPEGSISTLTIQRTEQRDSAMYRCASSLDNEGSSPLHFGNGTRLTVT.

This clonotype was seen ten or more times. CDR3 DNA: TGTGCCATCAGTGATGTCGCAGGAATGAACACTGAAGCTTTCTTT. As protein: CAISDVAGMNTEAFF. The chain combines TRBV10-3 with TRBJ1-1; no reliable D call. The CDR3 has 15 residues. Germline-derived CDR1 and CDR2 are ENHRY and SYGVKD. Trimming removed 3 bases from V and 0 bases from J, with 11 bases in between.

This clonotype was seen many times. The chain recombines TRBV20-1 with TRBJ2-1; the D gene is possibly TRBD2 (5 bases). Trimming pared 8 bases from V and 7 bases from J, leaving 18 bases between. Per germline, CDR1 DFQATT and CDR2 SNEGSKA (reference sequence). CDR3 length equals 13 residues. CDR3 nucleotides: TGCAGTACAACTTTCGGTAGAGGGAATGAGCAGTTCTTC. Protein product: CSTTFGRGNEQFF.

This clonotype is labeled medium-sized. V is TRBV12-3 or TRBV12-4 and J is TRBJ2-3; the D call may be TRBD1 or TRBD2 (6 bases each). V gave up 5 bases and J gave up 0 bases, with 15 bases separating them. This CDR3 comprises 16 residues. CDR3 residues: CASSQTGRTSTDTQYF. CDR3 bases: TGTGCCAGCAGTCAAACAGGGAGGACTAGCACAGATACGCAGTATTTT.

This clonotype was counted at least ten times. V gene TRBV7-2 combines with J gene TRBJ2-3, with D unresolved. Germline CDR1 and CDR2: SGHTA and FQGNSA. This CDR3 is built from 15 residues. The germline V and J ends were trimmed by 2 bases and 1 base, with 10 bases remaining between them. The CDR3 DNA follows: TGTGCCAGCAGCTTAAAGGGATCGCGCACAGATACGCAGTATTTT. It yields the protein CASSLKGSRTDTQYF.

In this sample, this clonotype is medium-sized (0.01 to 0.1%). The chain carries TRBV20-1 and TRBJ2-3, with 8 bases aligning to TRBD2. This CDR3 contains 15 residues. J lost 3 bases, V lost 6 bases, and 11 bases had no gene match. CDR1 DFQATT and CDR2 SNEGSKA come from the germline V gene (reference sequence). This CDR3 reads CSAEFLAGRTDTQYF. The CDR3 DNA reads TGCAGTGCCGAGTTCCTAGCGGGCAGGACAGATACGCAGTATTTT.

This clonotype is medium-sized. J is TRBJ2-3 and V is TRBV20-1; 10 bases fit TRBD2. J gave up 4 bases and V 5 bases, and 3 bases lay outside the gene matches. Per germline, CDR1 DFQATT and CDR2 SNEGSKA (reference sequence). The CDR3 is made up of 13 amino acids. CDR3 sequence (DNA): TGCAGTGCTGGGGGGACTAGCGCAGATACGCAGTATTTT. Amino acid sequence: CSAGGTSADTQYF.

This clonotype has at least ten counts. This chain connects TRBV10-3 to TRBJ2-2; TRBD2 agrees at 10 bases. Trimming took 6 bases from V and 6 from J; bases not matched to a gene: 7. Germline CDR1 ENHRY, CDR2 SYGVKD. CDR3 length: 15 residues. In DNA, the CDR3 is TGTGCCATCAGAGGAAGCGGGAGGGGGCCCGGGGAGCTGTTTTTT. Encoded protein: CAIRGSGRGPGELFF.

This clonotype was observed at least ten times. The chain has TRBV20-1 and TRBJ2-7, with D unclear. The CDR3 totals 14 residues. V dropped 0 bases and J dropped 2 bases, with 11 bases sitting between them. The germline V gene has CDR1 DFQATT and CDR2 SNEGSKA (reference sequence). In nucleotides, the CDR3 is TGCAGTGCTAGAGATTCGAAGTACCCCTACGAGCAGTACGTC. The encoded protein is CSARDSKYPYEQYV.

This clonotype came up many times. The DNA of the CDR3 is TGTGCCAGCAGTTTCAGGGAGGCCAAATCCACAGATACGCAGTATTTT. Its translation is CASSFREAKSTDTQYF. The chain carries TRBV6-2 or TRBV6-3 and TRBJ2-3, with a possible D match to TRBD2 (6 bases). The CDR3 spans 16 residues. Per the germline V gene, CDR1 is MNHEY and CDR2 is SVGEGT. V dropped 4 bases and J dropped 2 bases, with 16 bases sitting between them.

The genes are TRBV19 and TRBJ1-5; D gene ambiguous. Germline V gene lookup returns CDR1 LNHDA and CDR2 SQIVND (reference sequence). Trimming pared 5 bases from V and 4 bases from J, leaving 12 bases between. The CDR3 is 14 amino acids. CDR3 coding DNA: TGTGCCAGTAGTCCAGAATCACGAAATCAGCCCCAGCATTTT. It specifies CASSPESRNQPQHF.

This clonotype is classed as medium-sized. The V gene is TRBV20-1, the J gene TRBJ2-1, with 10 positions matching TRBD2. Per the germline V gene, CDR1 is DFQATT and CDR2 is SNEGSKA (reference sequence). The CDR3 covers 17 residues. V dropped 0 bases and J dropped 0; count of bases not matched to a gene: 5. Here the CDR3 reads CSARDVLAGDSYNEQFF. CDR3 bases: TGCAGTGCTAGAGATGTTCTAGCGGGAGACTCCTACAATGAGCAGTTCTTC.

V and J are TRBV12-5 and TRBJ1-1, with 7 positions matching TRBD1. V lost 1 base to trimming and J lost 10 bases; unmatched junction nucleotides: 3. CDR3 length equals 12 residues. The germline V gene has CDR1 LGHNT and CDR2 FRNRAP. CDR3 residues: CASGLGQGIAFF. The CDR3 DNA follows: TGTGCTAGTGGTTTGGGACAGGGAATAGCTTTCTTT.

This chain's CDR3 is CASRWGSAQYF. CDR3 in DNA: TGTGCCAGTAGGTGGGGGTCAGCGCAGTATTTT. This chain uses TRBV19 with TRBJ2-3, with D perhaps matching TRBD1 or TRBD2 (5 bases each). The CDR3 is 11 amino acids. The germline gives CDR1 LNHDA, CDR2 SQIVND (reference sequence). V was cut by 6 bases and J by 10 bases, with 11 bases left in between.

This clonotype was picked up many times. The chain combines TRBV7-8 with TRBJ1-1, with TRBD1 matching over 10 bases. Germline values: CDR1 SGHVS, CDR2 FQNEAQ. CDR3 length: 18 residues. V shed 0 bases, J shed 3 bases, and the junction held 10 bases outside the gene matches. The CDR3 sequence: CASSLAGTGEYGDTEAFF. CDR3 in DNA: TGTGCCAGCAGCTTAGCCGGGACAGGGGAATATGGGGACACTGAAGCTTTCTTT. Complete variable domain (other parts from reference TRBV7-8 and TRBJ1-1): GAGVSQSPRYKVAKRGQDVALRCDPISGHVSLFWYQQALGQGPEFLTYFQNEAQLDKSGLPSDRFFAERPEGSVSTLKIQRTQQEDSAVYLCASSLAGTGEYGDTEAFFGQGTRLTVV.

This clonotype was counted ten times or more. The chain couples TRBV29-1 to TRBJ2-2; 9 nucleotides match TRBD2. V trimming: 6 bases; J trimming: 1 base; junction bases outside the gene matches: 3. The CDR3 totals 14 residues. CDR1 is SQVTM and CDR2 is ANQGSEA in the germline V gene. The CDR3 protein is CSVRLAVNTGELFF. Here the CDR3 DNA reads TGCAGCGTCCGACTAGCGGTGAACACCGGGGAGCTGTTTTTT.

This clonotype was observed many times. The CDR3 nucleotides are TGTGCCAGCAGCTTAAGCGGGACGGCTACTACAGATACGCAGTATTTT. Protein: CASSLSGTATTDTQYF. The chain uses TRBV7-9 and TRBJ2-3; TRBD2 aligns across 7 bases. The CDR3 sequence is 16 residues long. From germline, CDR1 is SEHNR and CDR2 FQNEAQ (reference sequence). The V gene end was trimmed by 2 bases and the J gene end by 3 bases; junction bases not matched to a gene: 8.

The sample holds many counts of this clonotype. The chain has TRBV4-1 and TRBJ2-3; D could derive from TRBD1 or TRBD2 (6 bases each). Germline V gives CDR1 MGHRA, CDR2 YSYEKL. CDR3 length equals 17 residues. V gave up 0 bases and J gave up 2 bases, with 15 bases separating them. CDR3 in amino acids: CASSQDVERGDTDTQYF. CDR3 DNA sequence: TGCGCCAGCAGCCAAGATGTGGAGAGGGGGGACACAGATACGCAGTATTTT.

This clonotype has at least ten counts. This rearrangement joins TRBV6-2 or TRBV6-3 to TRBJ2-7, with 7 bases identical to TRBD2. V shed 7 bases and J 1 base; nucleotides not matched to a gene: 4. The germline V gene has CDR1 MNHEY and CDR2 SVGEGT. The CDR3 has 13 amino acids. The CDR3 sequence: CASNGLGSYEQYV. CDR3 bases: TGTGCCAGCAATGGACTAGGTTCCTACGAGCAGTACGTC.

This clonotype was recorded a few times. This chain uses TRBV27 with TRBJ1-1; D unclear. V lost 5 bases and J 4 bases, leaving 11 bases between the germline ends. This CDR3 is 13 amino acids long. Germline V CDR1 and CDR2: MNHEY, SMNVEV (reference sequence). The CDR3 here is CASSQFSGTEAFF. The CDR3 coding sequence is TGTGCCAGCAGTCAATTCTCAGGCACTGAAGCTTTCTTT.

The chain uses TRBV20-1 and TRBJ1-2; D gene unclear. CDR1 is DFQATT and CDR2 is SNEGSKA in the germline V gene (reference sequence). Trimming removed 1 base from V and 0 bases from J, with 12 bases in between. The CDR3 totals 15 residues. The CDR3 region is CSARGQGVANYGYTF. CDR3 nucleotide sequence: TGCAGTGCTAGAGGCCAAGGCGTGGCTAACTATGGCTACACCTTC.

This clonotype showed up many times. The chain uses TRBV5-6 and TRBJ2-3; D is unresolved. V lost 0 bases and J lost 7, with 12 bases in between. The germline V gene encodes CDR1 SGHDT and CDR2 YYEEEE. This CDR3 comprises 14 residues. The CDR3 nucleotides are TGTGCCAGCAGCTTGGCGGTAGCCGGGCATACGCAGTATTTT. It yields the protein CASSLAVAGHTQYF.

This clonotype ranks as medium-sized. The chain combines TRBV30 with TRBJ1-5; 8 bases are a match to TRBD1. CDR1 and CDR2 from the germline V gene are GTSNPN and SVGIG (reference sequence). The CDR3 covers 16 residues. J gave up 1 base and V 1 base, and 6 bases lay outside the gene matches. The CDR3 spells CAWSGAGGLSNQPQHF. The CDR3 coding sequence is TGTGCCTGGAGTGGAGCAGGGGGCTTGAGCAATCAGCCCCAGCATTTT.

This clonotype has a count of ten or more. The chain joins TRBV7-6 to TRBJ2-2, with 11 bases matching TRBD2. The germline gives CDR1 SGHVS, CDR2 FNYEAQ. CDR3 length: 18 amino acids. J was trimmed by 4 bases and V by 5 bases; bases with no gene match: 12. The CDR3 loop reads CASSRTLAGAAGTGELFF. The DNA of the CDR3 is TGTGCCAGCAGCCGTACACTAGCGGGAGCGGCGGGCACCGGGGAGCTGTTTTTT.

This clonotype has just a few counts. This sequence joins TRBV5-6 and TRBJ2-5; possibly TRBD1 or TRBD2 for D (5 bases each). This CDR3 contains 14 residues. The germline V gene encodes CDR1 SGHDT and CDR2 YYEEEE. The V end lost 4 bases, the J end lost 2 bases, and 12 bases lay between the germline ends. CDR3 region: CASSIGALQETQYF. For the CDR3, the DNA is TGTGCCAGCAGCATCGGGGCACTACAAGAGACCCAGTACTTC.